The 20 T cell receptor beta chains given below trace back to one sample, sequenced in a study of T-cell reconstitution after alpha-beta-depleted transplantation in children (dated by TCRdb to the mid-2010s). The library was made by PCR. This sample was sequenced with an Illumina HiSeq 2500. Molecular barcoding was employed in the preparation of TCR libraries, with unique molecular identifiers being used to normalize TCRbeta repertoire quantification. In-frame beta chains were kept once TCRdb had trimmed the public reads at Q25 with fastp and called clones with MiXCR. Each entry is one CDR3 protein sequence, shown with its most common DNA and genes. The sample contains approximately 88,000 distinct CDR3 sequences, 9% to 15% of them found a single time. Approximately 13% of the sample goes to the ten largest clones. The source material was PBMCs from the stem cell graft donor, sampled from the stem cell graft. These receptors all come from a human donor who donated a stem cell graft to a child with inherited bone marrow failure.

The table lists this clonotype with a few counts. The chain couples TRBV18 to TRBJ1-1, with D uncertain. The length of the CDR3 is 14 residues. Trimming left V 3 bases short and J 0 bases short, with 8 bases between. CDR1 is KGHSH, CDR2 LQKENI, per germline. The CDR3 nucleotides read TGTGCCAGCTCACCGGGTGAACTGAACACTGAAGCTTTCTTT. The encoded protein is CASSPGELNTEAFF.

This clonotype was observed a handful of times. The V call is TRBV20-1, the J call TRBJ1-3, with D perhaps matching TRBD1 (5 bases). The CDR3 totals 16 residues. Per the germline V gene, CDR1 is DFQATT and CDR2 is SNEGSKA (reference sequence). V was cut by 0 bases and J by 0 bases, with 12 bases left in between. CDR3 sequence: CSARDLAGSSGNTIYF. The CDR3 DNA reads as TGCAGTGCTAGAGATCTGGCAGGGAGCTCTGGAAACACCATATATTTT.

In its sample, this clonotype was seen many times. The chain recombines TRBV9 with TRBJ2-2, with D possibly being TRBD1 (6 bases). V lost 0 bases and J 0 bases, leaving 6 bases between the germline ends. Per germline, CDR1 SGDLS and CDR2 YYNGEE. The CDR3 has 15 residues. For the CDR3, the DNA is TGTGCCAGCAGCGTAGGGGACACGAACACCGGGGAGCTGTTTTTT. This translates into CASSVGDTNTGELFF.

This clonotype was seen at least ten times. The chain recombines TRBV7-2 with TRBJ1-2; 8 positions match TRBD1. This CDR3 is 16 amino acids long. After removal of 0 bases from V and 7 bases from J, the junction contained 10 bases not matched to a gene. Germline V lookup: CDR1 SGHTA, CDR2 FQGNSA. The CDR3 sequence: CASSLAAQGARGGYTF. The DNA of the CDR3 is TGTGCCAGCAGCTTAGCGGCCCAGGGGGCGCGTGGTGGCTACACCTTC. Complete variable domain (other parts from reference TRBV7-2 and TRBJ1-2): GAGVSQSPSNKVTEKGKDVELRCDPISGHTALYWYRQSLGQGLEFLIYFQGNSAPDKSGLPSDRFSAERTGGSVSTLTIQRTQQEDSAVYLCASSLAAQGARGGYTFGSGTRLTVV.

This clonotype was detected ten times or more. This rearrangement joins TRBV6-5 to TRBJ2-1; maybe TRBD2 (6 bases). The CDR3 has 17 residues. Trimming pared 2 bases from V and 5 bases from J, leaving 19 bases between. Germline V gives CDR1 MNHEY, CDR2 SVGAGI. As DNA, the CDR3 is TGTGCCAGCAGTTACCCGGTGGGGGAGGCGGGAAACAATGAGCAGTTCTTC. Protein product: CASSYPVGEAGNNEQFF.

The table lists this clonotype with many counts. The chain links TRBV19 to TRBJ2-2; 8 bases map to TRBD1. Losses at the gene ends were 6 bases for V and 4 bases for J; bases not matched to a gene: 13. The CDR3 length is 17 residues. Germline values: CDR1 LNHDA, CDR2 SQIVND (reference sequence). CDR3 sequence: CASSTRTGRSSTGELFF. For the CDR3, the DNA is TGTGCCAGTAGCACCCGGACAGGGCGGTCGAGCACCGGGGAGCTGTTTTTT.

This clonotype was counted many times. The J gene is TRBJ2-1, the V gene TRBV10-3; the match to TRBD1 covers 9 bases. The germline V gene encodes CDR1 ENHRY and CDR2 SYGVKD. This CDR3 is built from 16 residues. The V gene end was trimmed by 1 base and the J gene end by 7 bases; junction bases not matched to a gene: 8. CDR3 sequence: CAISEFGSGTGNEQFF. CDR3 coding DNA: TGTGCCATCAGTGAGTTTGGGAGCGGGACAGGGAATGAGCAGTTCTTC.

This clonotype was detected ten times or more. The rearrangement uses TRBV6-5 and TRBJ1-2; D may be TRBD1 (6 bases). Deletions cut 2 bases from V and 1 base from J, with 11 bases between. Germline CDR1 MNHEY, CDR2 SVGAGI. This CDR3 is built from 15 residues. The CDR3 nucleotides are TGTGCCAGCAGTTACACAGGGAAGGGTAACTATGGCTACACCTTC. Amino acids: CASSYTGKGNYGYTF.

This chain links TRBV28 with TRBJ1-5, with D perhaps matching TRBD1 (5 bases). CDR1 is MDHEN, CDR2 SYDVKM, per germline. With 8 bases removed from V and 3 bases from J, the gap between germline ends came to 17 bases. The CDR3 is 15 amino acids. Here the CDR3 reads CASPPAGAINQPQHF. The DNA of the CDR3 is TGTGCCAGCCCGCCGGCCGGGGCAATCAATCAGCCCCAGCATTTT. Variable domain in full (rest from reference TRBV28 and TRBJ1-5): DVKVTQSSRYLVKRTGEKVFLECVQDMDHENMFWYRQDPGLGLRLIYFSYDVKMKEKGDIPEGYSVSREKKERFSLILESASTNQTSMYLCASPPAGAINQPQHFGDGTRLSIL.

This clonotype came up many times. V and J are TRBV6-8 and TRBJ2-4; TRBD1 might be the D (6 bases). V lost 0 bases to trimming and J lost 5 bases, with 20 bases between them. The germline CDR1 and CDR2 sequences are MNHGY and SAAAGT. This CDR3 is 18 amino acids long. The DNA for the CDR3 is TGTGCCAGCAGTTACTCGACCCTGACAGGTAGTCTGGAAAACATTCAGTACTTC. It codes for CASSYSTLTGSLENIQYF.

The sample holds many counts of this clonotype. The gene calls are TRBV4-3 and TRBJ2-1; D perhaps matches TRBD2 (5 bases). This CDR3 spans 17 amino acids. Trimming pared 0 bases from V and 2 bases from J, leaving 14 bases between. CDR1 and CDR2 (germline): LGHNA, YSLEER. The CDR3 here is CASSQEVASLPYNEQFF. Here the CDR3 DNA reads TGCGCCAGCAGCCAAGAGGTGGCTAGCCTTCCCTACAATGAGCAGTTCTTC.

This clonotype was recorded many times. The rearrangement joins TRBV7-2 to TRBJ2-1; TRBD2 aligns across 13 bases. The CDR3 spans 16 residues. CDR1 and CDR2 from the germline V gene are SGHTA and FQGNSA. The ends lost 1 base at V and 10 bases at J; junction bases unmatched: 7. The DNA for the CDR3 is TGTGCCAGCAGCTTAGAGGTGGGACTAGCGGGGTGGGAGCAGTTCTTC. Protein product: CASSLEVGLAGWEQFF.

This clonotype was picked up many times. This chain links TRBV7-9 with TRBJ1-1; TRBD1 agrees at 8 bases. The CDR3 has 16 amino acids. Per germline, CDR1 SEHNR and CDR2 FQNEAQ (reference sequence). J gave up 1 base and V 5 bases, and 9 bases lay outside the gene matches. The CDR3 DNA reads TGTGCCAGCAGCAGACCACAGGGGGAGGGGAACACTGAAGCTTTCTTT. This encodes CASSRPQGEGNTEAFF.

This clonotype showed up many times. V usage is TRBV4-2 and J usage is TRBJ1-5, with a possible D match to TRBD1 (5 bases). Trimming pared 6 bases from V and 2 bases from J, leaving 20 bases between. Germline V gene lookup returns CDR1 LGHNA and CDR2 YNFKEQ. This CDR3 comprises 17 residues. CDR3 sequence reads: CASSLTQGSLGNQPQHF. DNA of the CDR3: TGTGCCAGCAGTTTGACGCAGGGATCCCTCGGCAATCAGCCCCAGCATTTT.

This clonotype was seen a few times. J is TRBJ1-1 and V is TRBV5-1; D not certain. Germline lookup yields CDR1 SGHRS and CDR2 YFSETQ. V was cut by 0 bases and J by 0 bases, with 9 bases left in between. The length of the CDR3 is 15 residues. CDR3 in amino acids: CASSLDAVLNTEAFF. CDR3 nucleotides: TGCGCCAGCAGCTTGGATGCAGTCCTGAACACTGAAGCTTTCTTT.

In its sample, this clonotype was seen many times. The rearrangement joins TRBV3-1 to TRBJ2-4; TRBD1 might be the D (5 bases). Per germline, CDR1 LGHDT and CDR2 YNNKEL (reference sequence). This CDR3 spans 12 amino acids. Trimming stripped 4 bases from V and 4 bases from J, with 5 bases between. This CDR3 reads CASSRQKNIQYF. The CDR3 DNA follows: TGTGCCAGCAGCCGACAGAAAAACATTCAGTACTTC.

This clonotype was counted ten times or more. This chain links TRBV24-1 with TRBJ2-7; TRBD1 agrees at 7 bases. Germline CDR1 and CDR2: KGHDR and SFDVKD. The V segment lost 2 bases and the J segment 3 bases; nucleotides outside the gene matches: 3. The CDR3 is made up of 14 amino acids. The DNA of the CDR3 is TGTGCCACCAGTGATTCCACAGGGGACTACGAGCAGTACTTC. Encoded protein: CATSDSTGDYEQYF.

The chain links TRBV2 to TRBJ1-5, with D unresolved. Germline lookup yields CDR1 SNHLY and CDR2 FYNNEI. V was trimmed by 7 bases and J by 6 bases, leaving 10 bases between them. The length of the CDR3 is 12 residues. CDR3 in DNA: TGTGCCAGCACCCTGCCGGGTCAGCCCCAGCATTTT. The encoded protein is CASTLPGQPQHF.

Ten or more counts support this clonotype. Here the CDR3 reads CASRADSGANVLTF. In nucleotides, the CDR3 is TGTGCCAGCCGAGCCGACTCTGGGGCCAACGTCCTGACTTTC. V usage is TRBV18 and J usage is TRBJ2-6, with unresolved D. The CDR3 consists of 14 residues. CDR1 and CDR2 from the germline V gene are KGHSH and LQKENI. Trimming took off 8 bases at V and 0 bases at J, with 8 bases between the two ends.

This clonotype was picked up many times. V and J are TRBV5-6 and TRBJ2-3, with no clear D. The CDR3 length is 14 residues. Germline V gene sequence: CDR1 SGHDT, CDR2 YYEEEE. The V end lost 4 bases, the J end lost 1 base, and 10 bases lay between the germline ends. This CDR3 reads CASSPERRTDTQYF. CDR3 in DNA: TGTGCCAGCAGCCCGGAAAGGCGCACAGATACGCAGTATTTT.